This T cell receptor beta chain was retrieved from a study of vaccination effects on CD4 cells after COVID-19. Prior to sequencing, the ViraFEST assay stimulated PBMC with viral peptide pools, which expanded the antigen-specific CD4+ T cells. A 10-day culture period preceded the isolation of CD4+ T cells. Subjects were given two BNT162b2 or mRNA-1273 vaccine doses. Cultures of around 2.2 million PBMC per well contained about 10 IU/ml IL-2 plus 10 ug/ml peptides. The authors replaced half the medium with IL-2 medium on days 3 and 7. The study, taken as a whole, reports: Late post-vaccination, clones induced by infection and those induced by vaccine underwent marked clonal contraction. Only a single clone (1 of 255 vaccine-induced clones in healthy vaccinees) cross-reacted with common cold coronaviruses.

Germline V CDR1 and CDR2: LNHDA, SQIVND (reference sequence). V was trimmed by 7 bases and J by 0 bases, leaving 22 bases between them. The CDR3 is 18 residues long. Remarks on this clone: The antigen is undetermined.

Sequenced by immunoSEQ multiplex PCR; TCRdb stores in-frame clones only, minus some. The profile covers about 14,000 clones, with over 60% appearing a single time and 8% to 10% taken by the ten largest. The TCR sequence derives from a human donor who received a COVID-19 vaccine. Sample: CD4+ T cells from PBMCs cultured with SARS-CoV-2 spike peptides, taken after COVID-19 vaccination. The rearrangement joins TRBV19 to TRBJ1-3, with D hard to call. The CDR3, as DNA: TGTGCCAGTACCGATCCGGCCTGGTTAGTGGGCTCTGGAAACACCATATATTTT. Amino acid sequence: CASTDPAWLVGSGNTIYF. The whole variable domain, filled in from reference TRBV19 and TRBJ1-3, reads DGGITQSPKYLFRKEGQNVTLSCEQNLNHDAMYWYRQDPGQGLRLIYYSQIVNDFQKGDIAEGYSVSREKKESFPLTVTSAQKNPTAFYLCASTDPAWLVGSGNTIYFGEGSWLTVV.